This T cell receptor (beta chain) is from a study of CD8 T cells in ankylosing spondylitis. This clonotype was observed many times. Antigen specificity is unknown. V was trimmed by 0 bases and J by 5 bases, leaving 14 bases between them. Germline CDR1 reads SGHDT; CDR2 reads YYEEEE. The CDR3 extends over 15 amino acids. TCR beta libraries were made by quantitative 5'-RACE with molecular barcodes. TCRdb re-analysed the 5' RACE reads in MiXCR, keeping a single row per CDR3 protein. The profile shows approximately 220,000 distinct CDR3 sequences, about 10% of them singletons. Regarding the study as a whole: One TCR beta motif, made up of under ten highly homologous variants, appeared characteristic of ankylosing spondylitis blood.

Sequencing was carried out using blood, either unsorted or a sorted T cell fraction (not recorded which). This chain connects TRBV5-6 to TRBJ1-1; perhaps TRBD1 as D (6 bases). This TCR was sampled from a male donor with ankylosing spondylitis or in good health (not recorded which). CDR3 sequence (DNA): TGTGCCAGCAGCTTGGTATCGGGGGGCCAGACTGAAGCTTTCTTT. Translation: CASSLVSGGQTEAFF.